This T cell receptor beta chain is from a study of T cell clones after liver transplantation. General study results and limits: Donor-reactive sequences fell more than third party-reactive ones, suggesting partial deletion. Migration into the graft, not deletion, may explain lost graft donor-reactive T cells.

Concerning this clone itself: What it recognizes is unknown.

V was clipped by 4 bases and J by 4 bases, with 9 bases between them. The CDR3 has 13 residues. Profiled with immunoSEQ multiplex PCR; TCRdb holds only in-frame clones, not every one. This table holds roughly 80,000 clones, about 82% found once. Thawed unstimulated PBMCs were FACS-sorted by CD3, CD4 and CD8 into two populations. This receptor was obtained from a human patient who received a liver transplant. Some T cells may be provided by the graft donor. This material consisted of CD4+ T cells from blood, taken around 45 months after liver transplant. The V call is TRBV5-3, the J call TRBJ1-5; D is ambiguous. TRBV5-3 is placed among ORFs of uncertain function. CDR3 amino acids: CARSPTRNQPQHF. The CDR3 coding sequence is TGTGCCAGAAGCCCCACAAGAAATCAGCCCCAGCATTTT.